The rows below give T cell receptor beta chains drawn from one sample of a study of shared clonotypes between healthy human individuals. The method was immunoSEQ multiplex PCR; TCRdb's version includes in-frame clones alone and lacks a portion of them. Among 190,000 or so clones listed, approximately 92% were seen once. Source material: naive CD4+ T cells sorted from blood. These receptors all come from a woman aged 25 to 39 in good health. CDR3s include the opening cysteine and the closing phenylalanine or tryptophan. Fields, in order: J gene, V gene, CDR3 protein.

j_call: TRBJ2-5
v_call: TRBV28
cdr3_aa: CASSLSVRRVQYF

j_call: TRBJ1-1
v_call: TRBV5-1
cdr3_aa: CASSLNSNTEAFF

j_call: TRBJ1-2
v_call: TRBV12-2
cdr3_aa: CASRSLHLLANYGYTF

j_call: TRBJ2-1
v_call: TRBV11-2
cdr3_aa: CASSLLVTSTYNEQFF

j_call: TRBJ1-6
v_call: TRBV18
cdr3_aa: CASSHGTASSYNSPLHF

j_call: TRBJ1-5
v_call: TRBV2
cdr3_aa: CASSDQGMGNQPQHF

j_call: TRBJ2-3
v_call: TRBV13
cdr3_aa: CASSLGKPTDTQYF

j_call: TRBJ1-1
v_call: TRBV6-6
cdr3_aa: CASRDGTGPNTEAFF

j_call: TRBJ2-1
v_call: TRBV5-8
cdr3_aa: CASSLARTSGSFSYNEQFF

j_call: TRBJ1-2
v_call: TRBV6-6
cdr3_aa: CASSRGGRGYTF

j_call: NA
v_call: TRBV27
cdr3_aa: CASSLSYRETSGASHEQYF

j_call: TRBJ1-1
v_call: TRBV4-1
cdr3_aa: CASSQGQGAMNTEAFF

j_call: TRBJ1-5
v_call: TRBV5-1
cdr3_aa: CASSLGGISNQPQHF

j_call: TRBJ2-7
v_call: TRBV6-1
cdr3_aa: CASSQVNSYEQYF

j_call: TRBJ2-2
v_call: TRBV10-3
cdr3_aa: CAISESVIKGKGNTGELFF

j_call: TRBJ1-5
v_call: TRBV19
cdr3_aa: CASTTRQGYQPQHF

j_call: TRBJ1-3
v_call: TRBV21-1
cdr3_aa: CASSNLALEPGNTIYF

j_call: TRBJ1-2
v_call: TRBV4-1
cdr3_aa: CASNHYWGSYGYTF

j_call: TRBJ2-7
v_call: TRBV5-4
cdr3_aa: CASSTGTALSYEQYF

j_call: TRBJ2-1
v_call: TRBV9
cdr3_aa: CASSVATSKSSYNEQFF

j_call: TRBJ2-7
v_call: TRBV28
cdr3_aa: CASSVTGTGSYEQYF

j_call: TRBJ2-1
v_call: TRBV21-1
cdr3_aa: CASSATPRASGSYNEQFF

j_call: TRBJ1-1
v_call: TRBV5-1
cdr3_aa: CASSPGQTTEAFF

j_call: NA
v_call: TRBV29-1
cdr3_aa: CSAQTVSFEQYF

j_call: TRBJ1-6
v_call: TRBV27
cdr3_aa: CASSVRMAGNSPLHF

j_call: TRBJ1-3
v_call: TRBV15
cdr3_aa: CATRGGTLSGNTIYF

j_call: TRBJ2-7
v_call: TRBV19
cdr3_aa: CASSAGQGAGQYF

j_call: TRBJ2-1
v_call: TRBV28
cdr3_aa: CASSLAGGPENEQFF

j_call: TRBJ1-3
v_call: TRBV29-1
cdr3_aa: CSVAPTGNTIYF

j_call: TRBJ2-3
v_call: TRBV7-9
cdr3_aa: CASSLGGAGGSDTQYF

j_call: TRBJ2-3
v_call: TRBV19
cdr3_aa: CASSPQLTTDTQYF

j_call: TRBJ2-7
v_call: TRBV28
cdr3_aa: CASTPSTGFFYEQYF

j_call: TRBJ1-2
v_call: TRBV5-6
cdr3_aa: CASSLFDRVEFF

j_call: TRBJ1-2
v_call: TRBV27
cdr3_aa: CASSFIGNSNYGYTF

j_call: TRBJ1-1
v_call: TRBV14
cdr3_aa: CASSQDQVRTEAFF

j_call: TRBJ1-1
v_call: TRBV18
cdr3_aa: CASSPPRPTEAFF

j_call: TRBJ2-7
v_call: TRBV2
cdr3_aa: CASRDYRFYEQYF

j_call: TRBJ1-1
v_call: TRBV7-9
cdr3_aa: CASSFGSLSTEAFF